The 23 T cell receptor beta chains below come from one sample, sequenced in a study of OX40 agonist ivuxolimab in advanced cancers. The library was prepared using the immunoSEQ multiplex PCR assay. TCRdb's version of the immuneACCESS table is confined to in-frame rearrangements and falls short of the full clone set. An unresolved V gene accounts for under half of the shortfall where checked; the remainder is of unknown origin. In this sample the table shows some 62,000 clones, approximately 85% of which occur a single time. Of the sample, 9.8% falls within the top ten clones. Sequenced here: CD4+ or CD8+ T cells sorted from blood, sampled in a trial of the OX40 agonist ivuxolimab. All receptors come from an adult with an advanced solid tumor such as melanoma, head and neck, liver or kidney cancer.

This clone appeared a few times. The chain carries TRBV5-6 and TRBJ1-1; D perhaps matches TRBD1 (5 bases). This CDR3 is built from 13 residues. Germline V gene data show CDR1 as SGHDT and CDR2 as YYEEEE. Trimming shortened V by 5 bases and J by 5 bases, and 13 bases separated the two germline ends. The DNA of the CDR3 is TGTGCCAGCAGTCCAGGGAGTCGAACTGAAGCTTTCTTT. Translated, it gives CASSPGSRTEAFF.

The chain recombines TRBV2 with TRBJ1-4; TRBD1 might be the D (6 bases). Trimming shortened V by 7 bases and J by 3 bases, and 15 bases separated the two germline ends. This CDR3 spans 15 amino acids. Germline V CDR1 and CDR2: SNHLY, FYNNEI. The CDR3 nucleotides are TGTGCCAGCAAGAAAATAGGGGGTGCTAATGAAAAACTGTTTTTT. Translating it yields CASKKIGGANEKLFF. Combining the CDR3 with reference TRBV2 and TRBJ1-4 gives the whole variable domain EPEVTQTPSHQVTQMGQEVILRCVPISNHLYFYWYRQILGQKVEFLVSFYNNEISEKSEIFDDQFSVERPDGSNFTLKIRSTKLEDSAMYFCASKKIGGANEKLFFGSGTQLSVL.

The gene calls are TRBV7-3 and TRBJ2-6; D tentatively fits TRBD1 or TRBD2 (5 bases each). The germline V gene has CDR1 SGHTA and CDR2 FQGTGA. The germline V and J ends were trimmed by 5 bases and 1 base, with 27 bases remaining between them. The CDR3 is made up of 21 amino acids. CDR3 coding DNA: TGTGCCAGCAGCCAGCGCCGGCCTTTGGGGGAATGGGCTTCTGGGGCCAACGTCCTGACTTTC. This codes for CASSQRRPLGEWASGANVLTF.

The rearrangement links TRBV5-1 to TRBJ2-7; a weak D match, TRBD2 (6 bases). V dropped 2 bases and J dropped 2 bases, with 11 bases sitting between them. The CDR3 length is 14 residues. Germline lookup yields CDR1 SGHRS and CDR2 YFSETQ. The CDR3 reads CASSFAGSPYEQYF. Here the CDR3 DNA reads TGCGCCAGCAGCTTTGCCGGGAGCCCCTACGAGCAGTACTTC.

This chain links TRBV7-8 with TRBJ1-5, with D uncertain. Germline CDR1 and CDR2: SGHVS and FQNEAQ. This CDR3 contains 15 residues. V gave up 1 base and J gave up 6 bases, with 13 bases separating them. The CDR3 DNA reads TGTGCCAGCAGCTTAGTTGGGTCTTCGACTCAGCCCCAGCATTTT. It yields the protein CASSLVGSSTQPQHF.

CDR3 loop: CASSSAPGPTGELFF. As DNA, the CDR3 is TGTGCCAGCAGCTCAGCCCCGGGGCCCACCGGGGAGCTGTTTTTT. This chain uses TRBV11-2 with TRBJ2-2; perhaps D is TRBD1 or TRBD2 (5 bases each). The germline V gene has CDR1 SGHAT and CDR2 FQNNGV. The CDR3 length is 15 residues. Trimming took off 4 bases at V and 4 bases at J, with 13 bases between the two ends.

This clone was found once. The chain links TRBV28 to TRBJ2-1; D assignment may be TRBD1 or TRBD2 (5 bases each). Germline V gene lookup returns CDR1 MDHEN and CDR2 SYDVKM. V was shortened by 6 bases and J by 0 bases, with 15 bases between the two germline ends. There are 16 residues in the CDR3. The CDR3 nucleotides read TGTGCCAGCAGCCTGACTACAGGATTCTCCTACAATGAGCAGTTCTTC. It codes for CASSLTTGFSYNEQFF.

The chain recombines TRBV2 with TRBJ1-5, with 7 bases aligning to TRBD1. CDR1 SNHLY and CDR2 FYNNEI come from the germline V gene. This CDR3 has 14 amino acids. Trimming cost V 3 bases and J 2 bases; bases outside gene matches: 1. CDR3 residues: CASSDQGGNQPQHF. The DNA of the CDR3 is TGTGCCAGCAGTGACCAGGGGGGCAATCAGCCCCAGCATTTT. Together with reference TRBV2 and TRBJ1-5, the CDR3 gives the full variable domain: EPEVTQTPSHQVTQMGQEVILRCVPISNHLYFYWYRQILGQKVEFLVSFYNNEISEKSEIFDDQFSVERPDGSNFTLKIRSTKLEDSAMYFCASSDQGGNQPQHFGDGTRLSIL.

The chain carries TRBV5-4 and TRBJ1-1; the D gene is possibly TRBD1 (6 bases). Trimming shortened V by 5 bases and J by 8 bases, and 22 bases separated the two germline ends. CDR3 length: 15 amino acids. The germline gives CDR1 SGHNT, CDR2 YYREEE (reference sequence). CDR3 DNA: TGTGCCAGCAGGATGGCCCTGGGGGGGGCACGGGAAGCTTTCTTT. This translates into CASRMALGGAREAFF. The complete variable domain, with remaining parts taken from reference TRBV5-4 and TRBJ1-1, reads ETGVTQSPTHLIKTRGQQVTLRCSSQSGHNTVSWYQQALGQGPQFIFQYYREEENGRGNFPPRFSGLQFPNYSSELNVNALELDDSALYLCASRMALGGAREAFFGQGTRLTVV.

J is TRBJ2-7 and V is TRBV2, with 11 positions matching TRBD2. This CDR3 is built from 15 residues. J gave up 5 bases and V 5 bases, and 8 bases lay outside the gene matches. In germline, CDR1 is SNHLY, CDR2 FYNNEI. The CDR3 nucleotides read TGTGCCAGCAGTAAATTAGCGGGAGGGTCCGACGAGCAGTACTTC. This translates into CASSKLAGGSDEQYF.

CDR3 DNA: TGTGCCAGCTCCTCGGCAGGCGGATACAATCAGCCCCAGCATTTT. Its translation: CASSSAGGYNQPQHF. V is TRBV28 and J is TRBJ1-5; D call uncertain. Germline-derived CDR1 and CDR2 are MDHEN and SYDVKM. CDR3 length: 15 residues. V gave up 8 bases and J gave up 3 bases, with 17 bases separating them.

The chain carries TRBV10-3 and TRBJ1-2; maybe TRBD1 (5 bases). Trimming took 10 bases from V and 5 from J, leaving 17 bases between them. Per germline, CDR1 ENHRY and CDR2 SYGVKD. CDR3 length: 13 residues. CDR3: CATGTVGMYGYTF. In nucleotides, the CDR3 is TGTGCCACGGGGACGGTAGGGATGTATGGCTACACCTTC.

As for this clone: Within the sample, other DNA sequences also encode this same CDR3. The CDR3 reads CASSLGPANTEAFF. As DNA, the CDR3 is TGTGCCAGCAGCTTAGGTCCGGCTAACACTGAAGCTTTCTTT. V and J are TRBV7-2 and TRBJ1-1; D is undetermined. Germline CDR1 and CDR2: SGHTA and FQGNSA. This CDR3 has 14 amino acids. V lost 1 base and J 2 bases, leaving 8 bases between the germline ends.

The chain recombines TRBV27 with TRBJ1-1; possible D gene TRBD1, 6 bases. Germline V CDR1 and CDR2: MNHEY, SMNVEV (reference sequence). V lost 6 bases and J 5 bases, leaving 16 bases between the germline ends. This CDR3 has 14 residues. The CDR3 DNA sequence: TGTGCCAGCAGCTCGGACAGTCGTCGAACTGAAGCTTTCTTT. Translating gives CASSSDSRRTEAFF.

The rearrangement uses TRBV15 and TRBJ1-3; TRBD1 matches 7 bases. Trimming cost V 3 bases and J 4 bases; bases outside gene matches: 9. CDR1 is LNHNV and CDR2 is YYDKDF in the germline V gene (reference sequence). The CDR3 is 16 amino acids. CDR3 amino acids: CATSSLGQAGGNTIYF. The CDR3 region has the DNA TGTGCCACCAGCAGCCTAGGACAGGCGGGAGGAAACACCATATATTTT. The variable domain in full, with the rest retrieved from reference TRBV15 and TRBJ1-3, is DAMVIQNPRYQVTQFGKPVTLSCSQTLNHNVMYWYQQKSSQAPKLLFHYYDKDFNNEADTPDNFQSRRPNTSFCFLDIRSPGLGDTAMYLCATSSLGQAGGNTIYFGEGSWLTVV.

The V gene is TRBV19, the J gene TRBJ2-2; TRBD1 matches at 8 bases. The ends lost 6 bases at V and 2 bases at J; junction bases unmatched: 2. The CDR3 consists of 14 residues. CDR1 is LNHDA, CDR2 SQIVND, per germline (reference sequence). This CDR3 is CASRDRGNTGELFF. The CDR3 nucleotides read TGTGCCAGTAGAGACAGGGGCAACACCGGGGAGCTGTTTTTT.

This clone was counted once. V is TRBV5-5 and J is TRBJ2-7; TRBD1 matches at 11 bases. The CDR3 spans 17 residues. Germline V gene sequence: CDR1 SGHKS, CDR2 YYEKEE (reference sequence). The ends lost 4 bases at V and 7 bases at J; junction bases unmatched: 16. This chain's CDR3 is CASSTPADRGLVGEQYF. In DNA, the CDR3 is TGTGCCAGCAGCACCCCAGCGGACAGGGGGCTGGTGGGGGAGCAGTACTTC.

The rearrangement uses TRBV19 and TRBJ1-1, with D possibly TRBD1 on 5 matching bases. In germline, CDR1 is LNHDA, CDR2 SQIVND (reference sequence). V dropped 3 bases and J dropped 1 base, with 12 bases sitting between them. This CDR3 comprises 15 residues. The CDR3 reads CASSMRRQPNTEAFF. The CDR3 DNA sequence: TGTGCCAGTAGTATGAGGAGACAGCCGAACACTGAAGCTTTCTTT.

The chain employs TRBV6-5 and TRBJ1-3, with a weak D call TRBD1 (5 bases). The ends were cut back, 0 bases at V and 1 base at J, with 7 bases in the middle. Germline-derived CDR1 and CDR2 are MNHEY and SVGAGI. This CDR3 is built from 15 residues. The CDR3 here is CASSYSEGSGNTIYF. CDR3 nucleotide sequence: TGTGCCAGCAGTTACTCGGAGGGGTCTGGAAACACCATATATTTT.

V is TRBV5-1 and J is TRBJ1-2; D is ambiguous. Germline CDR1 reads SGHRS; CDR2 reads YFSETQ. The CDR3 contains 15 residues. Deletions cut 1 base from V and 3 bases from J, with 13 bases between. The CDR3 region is CASSLSGKRDYGYTF. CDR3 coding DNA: TGCGCCAGCAGCTTGTCCGGCAAGAGGGACTATGGCTACACCTTC.

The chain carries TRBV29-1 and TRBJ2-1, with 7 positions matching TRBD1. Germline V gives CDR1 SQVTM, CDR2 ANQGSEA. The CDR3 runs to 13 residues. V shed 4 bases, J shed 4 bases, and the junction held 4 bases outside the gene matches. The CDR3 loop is CSVAGQNYNEQFF. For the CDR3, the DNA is TGCAGCGTTGCGGGACAGAATTACAATGAGCAGTTCTTC.

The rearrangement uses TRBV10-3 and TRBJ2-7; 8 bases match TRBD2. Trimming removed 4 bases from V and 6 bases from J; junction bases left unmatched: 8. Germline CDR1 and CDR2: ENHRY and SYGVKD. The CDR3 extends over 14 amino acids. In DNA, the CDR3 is TGTGCCATCAGTGTGTCCAGCGGGAGCCCCGAGCAGTACTTC. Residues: CAISVSSGSPEQYF.

The CDR3 region has the DNA TGTGCCAGCAGCCCCATCGGAGCGGGGGGGCACAATGAGCAGTTCTTC. As protein: CASSPIGAGGHNEQFF. The chain combines TRBV5-4 with TRBJ2-1, with 10 positions matching TRBD2. The CDR3 is 16 residues long. Germline-derived CDR1 and CDR2 are SGHNT and YYREEE (reference sequence). V dropped 4 bases and J dropped 5; count of bases not matched to a gene: 9.